The present entry profiles one T cell receptor (beta chain) with its context. Per the authors' pipeline: Nucleated cell number was recorded as an estimate derived from reference gene primer amplification. Only in-frame clones appear in the TCRdb table, and some are missing; sequencing was by immunoSEQ multiplex PCR. That table furnishes V, J and clone size, whereas the DNA furnished D and trimming. The sample shows 130,000 to 150,000 clones, around 83% of them seen only once. Recovered status in Cohort 3 required two negative PCRs, clearance, or symptom resolution. This entry is derived from a study of blood T cell repertoires in COVID-19. The overall study: The origin of the acute and convalescent COVID-19 samples was the United States, Italy and Spain. Sources were T cells, B-cell-depleted T cells, or PBMCs; the material itself was cDNA or gDNA.

The sequence came from a man between 50 and 59 years old who had recovered from COVID-19. Sequencing used PBMCs or T cells enriched from blood (not recorded which).

DNA for the CDR3: TGTGCCAGCAGCTTGGGCCGCCGGGGGGAAGGAGATACGCAGTATTTT. This gives the protein CASSLGRRGEGDTQYF. The gene calls are TRBV5-5 and TRBJ2-3, with 7 positions matching TRBD2. Germline V lookup: CDR1 SGHKS, CDR2 YYEKEE (reference sequence). CDR3 size: 16 residues. J gave up 5 bases and V 0 bases, and 9 bases lay outside the gene matches. The whole variable domain, remainder taken from reference TRBV5-5 and TRBJ2-3, is DAGVTQSPTHLIKTRGQQVTLRCSPISGHKSVSWYQQVLGQGPQFIFQYYEKEERGRGNFPDRFSARQFPNYSSELNVNALLLGDSALYLCASSLGRRGEGDTQYFGPGTRLTVL.